The clone carrying this TCR beta chain occurred once. Its antigen remains unidentified. V shed 3 bases, J shed 5 bases, and the junction held 10 bases outside the gene matches. The germline CDR1 and CDR2 sequences are DFQATT and SNEGSKA (reference sequence). The CDR3 covers 15 residues. Repertoires were generated with immunoSEQ multiplex PCR, while TCRdb's copy carries only in-frame clones and drops some. Of some 170,000 clones in the sample, approximately 91% are singletons; the top ten hold approximately 1.8%. This entry is derived from a study of T cell responses to AZD1222 COVID-19 vaccine. Across the whole study: Recipients boosted at about 4 weeks or about 12 weeks are pooled.

Whole-study results and caveats: A rise in Spike-specific TCR breadth and depth followed two AZD1222 doses. Baseline seropositivity characterized only a handful of AZD1222 recipients. As reported, nearly half of all spike-specific TCRs target variant regions that are unmutated.

Source: peripheral blood, taken on day 0 of AZD1222 vaccination. The V and J genes are TRBV20-1 and TRBJ2-7; 10 bases map to TRBD1. The sequence was collected from an adult in good health. The CDR3 protein is CSASRPIGTGDEQYF. In DNA, the CDR3 is TGCAGTGCTAGTAGGCCCATAGGGACAGGGGACGAGCAGTACTTC.